Reported below is one TCR beta chain. This clone was detected only a few times. This receptor's antigen is unknown. Base qualities are not provided; no much larger clone lies one nucleotide away. The CDR3 has 14 amino acids, counting the end cysteine and phenylalanine. Here the CDR3 DNA is all that survives: 42 bases in frame from base 1. The germline V gene provides CDR1 SGHTA and CDR2 FQGNSA. Trimming takes 4 bases from V and 5 bases from J, and the germline ends sit 14 bases apart. The High Capacity cDNA Reverse Transcription Kit was used to reverse transcribe all of the isolated RNA, meaning that expressed TCRB transcripts were what got sequenced. Deep immunoSEQ sequencing was applied to naive, central memory and regulatory T cell samples, giving an average of about 3.7 million total reads per sample. Sorted cells were lysed in RLT buffer, and RNA was extracted using DNase-treated RNeasy Micro or Mini kits according to cell number. Each cell subset was processed on its own to prevent cross-contamination, while patient and healthy donor samples were processed together. The immunoSEQ multiplex PCR was used to amplify TCRB sequences from cDNA, generating 87-bp fragments that spanned the CDR3 region. Amplicons were sequenced on the Illumina HiSeq platform. The authors' analysis ran thus. Synthetic template baselines were used to correct PCR bias computationally, reads within Hamming distance 2 were collapsed, and singletons that could not be merged were discarded. Reads were aligned to IMGT to assign V, D and J genes, CDR3 length, and insertions or deletions at six rearrangement sites. Within each subset, clonotype counts were normalized to the number of sorted cells before true diversity and Gini coefficients were calculated with the tcR R package. Repertoire sharing was quantified using the overlap coefficient calculated on TCRB nucleotide sequences. Out-of-frame TCRB sequences from naive cells were analyzed as a proxy for the pre-selection repertoire. TCRdb holds this immuneACCESS table with in-frame rearrangements only. Some clones are missing; in checked studies, unresolved V genes explain under half, and the rest has no known cause. From that table come the V and J calls and clone size; the DNA was used to work out D and trimming. The table for this sample lists approximately 260,000 clones; 20% of them were counted only once. The top ten clones comprise approximately 0.029% of the sample.

The data originate from a study of beta chain features in type 1 diabetes (dated 2018 in TCRdb). Background for the entire study: Mean age, gender distribution, total cell number and subset yield did not differ between patients and healthy donors. Across all samples, fewer than 130 million sorted cells were examined, and cell number per subset correlated strongly with RNA yield. In the study, recently diagnosed type 1 diabetes patients and matched healthy donors were compared on the TCRB repertoires of their sorted circulating CD4+ T cell subsets. Naive and central memory subsets were obtained from all 28 donors, but regulatory and stem cell-like memory subsets were isolated from only 8 patients and about eight healthy donors.

Each donor gave one peripheral blood draw, approximately 120 mL on average, collected into heparinised tubes. Using a panel that included CD45RO, CCR7, CD25, CD127, CD95 and CD27, naive, central memory, regulatory and stem cell-like memory CD4+ T cells were sorted on a BD FACSAria II. A purity above 98% was achieved for all sorted populations. Right away, PBMCs were isolated by Lymphoprep density gradient centrifugation and were stained directly, with no culture step. Samples were stained and sorted in pairs, with one healthy donor and one patient per experiment, so that batch effects were minimized. General conclusions and limits of the study: Patients with type 1 diabetes made fewer insertions and deleted more nucleotides at VDJ recombination sites, implying thymic rearrangement abnormalities. Because cDNA was sequenced instead of genomic DNA, highly expressing activated cells could be over-represented, though the groups showed no difference in activation or CD3 levels. PCR may preferentially amplify shorter templates, but because patient and control samples were amplified and corrected together, any resulting skew would affect both groups equally. In all four CD4+ subsets, TCRB CDR3 length was moderately but significantly shorter in type 1 diabetes patients. Naive, central memory and regulatory TCRB repertoires appeared to be more alike among patients than among healthy donors. Only small numbers of individuals were included in the HLA sub-analyses, which left unresolved whether HLA type had any influence on TCRB rearrangement.

The chain was built from TRBV7-2 and TRBJ2-5; the best D guess is TRBD1, with 5 bases matching. The TCR comes from a woman aged 40 to 50 with type 1 diabetes. The sequenced sample was naive CD4+ T cells from blood. Sample cell subset or site, as interpreted from the label and publication: true naive CD4+ T cells. The nucleotide sequence is TGTGCCAGCAGCTCCCTTAGGGGATGGGAGACCCAGTACTTC. This encodes CASSSLRGWETQYF.